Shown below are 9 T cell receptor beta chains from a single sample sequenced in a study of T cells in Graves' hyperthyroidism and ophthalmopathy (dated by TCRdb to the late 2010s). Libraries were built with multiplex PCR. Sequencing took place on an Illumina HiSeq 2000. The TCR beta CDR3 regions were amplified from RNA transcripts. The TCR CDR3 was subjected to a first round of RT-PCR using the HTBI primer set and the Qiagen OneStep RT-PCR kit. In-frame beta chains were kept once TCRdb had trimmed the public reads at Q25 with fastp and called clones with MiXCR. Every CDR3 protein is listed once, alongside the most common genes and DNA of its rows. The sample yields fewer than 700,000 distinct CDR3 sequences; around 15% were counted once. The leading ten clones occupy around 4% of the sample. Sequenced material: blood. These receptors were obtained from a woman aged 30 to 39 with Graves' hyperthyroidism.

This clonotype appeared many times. The CDR3, as DNA: TGTGCCAGCAGTCCTGTAGCGGGCACTCAAGAGACCCAGTACTTC. Its translation is CASSPVAGTQETQYF. The V and J genes are TRBV7-2 and TRBJ2-5, with 7 bases lining up with TRBD2. The CDR3 runs 15 residues. Germline assignment: CDR1 SGHTA and CDR2 FQGNSA. With V trimmed by 6 bases and J by 2 bases, 9 bases remained unmatched.

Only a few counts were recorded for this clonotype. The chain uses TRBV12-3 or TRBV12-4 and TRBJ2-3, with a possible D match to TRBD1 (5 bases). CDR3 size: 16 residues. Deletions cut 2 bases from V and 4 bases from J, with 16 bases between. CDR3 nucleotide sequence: TGTGCCAGCAGTTTAATCGTTGGGGCCGTGGCAGATACGCAGTATTTT. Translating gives CASSLIVGAVADTQYF.

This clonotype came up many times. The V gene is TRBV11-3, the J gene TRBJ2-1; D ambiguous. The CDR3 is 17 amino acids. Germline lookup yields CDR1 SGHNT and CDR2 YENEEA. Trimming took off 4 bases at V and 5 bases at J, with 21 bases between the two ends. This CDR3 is CASSWSYGPRTNNEQFF. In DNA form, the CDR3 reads TGTGCCAGCAGCTGGTCCTACGGACCCCGGACCAACAATGAGCAGTTCTTC.

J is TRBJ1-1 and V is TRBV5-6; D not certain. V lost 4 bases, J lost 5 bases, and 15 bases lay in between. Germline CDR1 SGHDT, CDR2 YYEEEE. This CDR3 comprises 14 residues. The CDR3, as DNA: TGTGCCAGCAGCCCTCGGGGTGAACGGACTGAAGCTTTCTTT. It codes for CASSPRGERTEAFF.

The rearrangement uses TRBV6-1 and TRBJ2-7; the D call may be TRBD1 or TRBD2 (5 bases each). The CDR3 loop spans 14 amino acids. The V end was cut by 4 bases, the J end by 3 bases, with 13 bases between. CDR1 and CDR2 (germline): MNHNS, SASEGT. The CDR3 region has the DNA TGTGCCAGCAGTGGGGACCCGGATCACTACGAGCAGTACTTC. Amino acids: CASSGDPDHYEQYF.

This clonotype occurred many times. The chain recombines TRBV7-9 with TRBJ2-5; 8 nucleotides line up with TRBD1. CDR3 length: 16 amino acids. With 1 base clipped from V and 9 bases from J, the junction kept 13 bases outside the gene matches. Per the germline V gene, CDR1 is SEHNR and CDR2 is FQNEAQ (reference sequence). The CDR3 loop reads CASSLGWDRSVDAQYF. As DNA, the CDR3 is TGTGCCAGCAGCTTAGGGTGGGACAGGTCCGTTGACGCCCAGTACTTC.

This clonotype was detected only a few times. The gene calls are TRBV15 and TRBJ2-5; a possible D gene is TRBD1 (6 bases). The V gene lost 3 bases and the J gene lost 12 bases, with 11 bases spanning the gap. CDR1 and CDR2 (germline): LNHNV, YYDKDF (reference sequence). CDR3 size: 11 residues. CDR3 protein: CATSSGTSKYF. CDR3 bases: TGTGCCACCAGCAGCGGGACATCTAAGTACTTC.

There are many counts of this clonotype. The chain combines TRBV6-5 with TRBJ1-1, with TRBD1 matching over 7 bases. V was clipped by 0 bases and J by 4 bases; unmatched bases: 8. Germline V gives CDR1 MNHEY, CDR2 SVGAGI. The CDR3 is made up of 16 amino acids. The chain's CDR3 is CASSYSGTARGTEAFF. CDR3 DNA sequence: TGTGCCAGCAGTTACTCGGGGACAGCGAGGGGCACTGAAGCTTTCTTT.

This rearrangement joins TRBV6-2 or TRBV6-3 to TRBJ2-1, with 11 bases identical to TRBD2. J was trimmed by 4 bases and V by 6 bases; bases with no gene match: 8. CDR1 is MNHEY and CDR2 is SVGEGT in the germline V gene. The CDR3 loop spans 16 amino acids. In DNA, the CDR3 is TGTGCCAGCAGCGCCATAGCGGGAGGGTTTTACAATGAGCAGTTCTTC. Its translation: CASSAIAGGFYNEQFF.